The clone carrying this TCR beta chain was picked up a small number of times. In the original analysis: Amplifying reference gene primers gave estimates of nucleated cell counts. Repertoires were generated with immunoSEQ multiplex PCR, while TCRdb's copy carries only in-frame clones and drops some. Clone size and V and J calls were adopted from that table, with D and trimming inferred from the DNA. Of fewer than 100,000 clones in the sample, approximately 80% are singletons; the top ten hold roughly 11%. Trimming cost V 4 bases and J 2 bases, with 8 bases left between them. Germline V CDR1 and CDR2: SEHNR, FQNEAQ (reference sequence). This CDR3 is 13 amino acids long. This specimen belongs to a study of blood T cell repertoires in COVID-19. The overall study: The United States, Italy and Spain provided the acute and convalescent COVID-19 samples. The cDNA or gDNA used as material had been derived from T cells, B-cell-depleted T cells, or PBMCs.

The V gene is TRBV7-9, the J gene TRBJ1-2; no clear D. Source material: peripheral blood. This sequence was found in a man aged 50-59 years with acute or convalescent COVID-19. The CDR3 loop is CASSSEWNYGYTF. Written as DNA, the CDR3 is TGTGCCAGCAGCTCCGAGTGGAACTATGGCTACACCTTC.